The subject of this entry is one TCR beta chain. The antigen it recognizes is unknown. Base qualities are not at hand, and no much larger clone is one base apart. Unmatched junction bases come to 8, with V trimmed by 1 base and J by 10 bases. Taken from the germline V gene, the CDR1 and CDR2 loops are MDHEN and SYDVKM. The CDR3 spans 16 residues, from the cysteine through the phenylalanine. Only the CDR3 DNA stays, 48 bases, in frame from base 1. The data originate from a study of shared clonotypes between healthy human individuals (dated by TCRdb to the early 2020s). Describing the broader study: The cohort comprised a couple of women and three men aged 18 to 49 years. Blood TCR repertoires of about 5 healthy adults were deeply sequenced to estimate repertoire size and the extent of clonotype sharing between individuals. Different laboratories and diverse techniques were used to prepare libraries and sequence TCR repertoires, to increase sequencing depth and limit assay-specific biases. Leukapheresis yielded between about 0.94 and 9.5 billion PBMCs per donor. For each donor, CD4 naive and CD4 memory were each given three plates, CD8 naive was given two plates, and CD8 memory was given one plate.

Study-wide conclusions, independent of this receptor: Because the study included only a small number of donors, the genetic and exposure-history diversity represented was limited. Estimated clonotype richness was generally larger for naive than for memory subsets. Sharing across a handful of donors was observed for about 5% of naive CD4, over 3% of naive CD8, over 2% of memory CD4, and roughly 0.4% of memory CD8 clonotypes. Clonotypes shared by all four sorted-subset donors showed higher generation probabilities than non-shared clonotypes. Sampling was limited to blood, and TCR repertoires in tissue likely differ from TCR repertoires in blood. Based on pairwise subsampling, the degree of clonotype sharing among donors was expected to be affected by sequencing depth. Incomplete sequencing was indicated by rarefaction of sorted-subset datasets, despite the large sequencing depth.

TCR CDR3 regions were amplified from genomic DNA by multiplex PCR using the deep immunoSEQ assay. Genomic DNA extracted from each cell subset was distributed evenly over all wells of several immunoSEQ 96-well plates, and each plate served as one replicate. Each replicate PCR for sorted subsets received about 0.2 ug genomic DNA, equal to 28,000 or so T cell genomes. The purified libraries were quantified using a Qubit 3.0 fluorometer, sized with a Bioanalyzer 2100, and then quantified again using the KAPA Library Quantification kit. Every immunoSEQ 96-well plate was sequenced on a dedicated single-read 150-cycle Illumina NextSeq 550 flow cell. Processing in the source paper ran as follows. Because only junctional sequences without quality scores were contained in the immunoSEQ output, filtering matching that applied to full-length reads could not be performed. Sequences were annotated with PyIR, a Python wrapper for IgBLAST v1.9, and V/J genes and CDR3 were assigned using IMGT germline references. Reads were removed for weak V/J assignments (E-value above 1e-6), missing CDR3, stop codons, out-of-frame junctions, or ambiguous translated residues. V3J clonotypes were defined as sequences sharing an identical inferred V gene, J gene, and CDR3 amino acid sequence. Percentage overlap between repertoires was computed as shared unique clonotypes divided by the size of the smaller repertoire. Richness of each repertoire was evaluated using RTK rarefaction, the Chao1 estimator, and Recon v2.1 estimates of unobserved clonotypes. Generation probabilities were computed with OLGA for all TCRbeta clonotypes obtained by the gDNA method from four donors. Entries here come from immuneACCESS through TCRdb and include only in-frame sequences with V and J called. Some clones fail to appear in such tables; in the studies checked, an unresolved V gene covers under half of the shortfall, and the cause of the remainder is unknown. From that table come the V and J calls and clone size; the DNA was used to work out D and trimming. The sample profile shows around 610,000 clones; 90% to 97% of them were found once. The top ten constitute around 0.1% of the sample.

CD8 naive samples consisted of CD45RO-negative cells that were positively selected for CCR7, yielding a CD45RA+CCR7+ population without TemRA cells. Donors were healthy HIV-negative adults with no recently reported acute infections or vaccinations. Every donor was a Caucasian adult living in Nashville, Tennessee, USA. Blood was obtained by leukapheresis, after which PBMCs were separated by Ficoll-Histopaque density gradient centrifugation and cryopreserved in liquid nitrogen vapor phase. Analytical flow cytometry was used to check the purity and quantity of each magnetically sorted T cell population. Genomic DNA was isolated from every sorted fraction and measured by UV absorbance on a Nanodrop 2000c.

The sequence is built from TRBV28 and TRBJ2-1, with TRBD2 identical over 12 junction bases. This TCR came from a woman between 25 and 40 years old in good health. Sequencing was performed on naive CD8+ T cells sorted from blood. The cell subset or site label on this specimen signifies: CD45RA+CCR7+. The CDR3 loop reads CASSLSLAGGPGEQFF. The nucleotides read TGTGCCAGCAGTTTATCGCTAGCGGGAGGGCCTGGGGAGCAGTTCTTC.